This TCR beta chain was captured in a study of blood T cell repertoires in COVID-19. Sequenced by immunoSEQ multiplex PCR; TCRdb stores in-frame clones only, minus some. Counted here are 150,000 to 200,000 clones, approximately 80% occurring once; the ten biggest clones make up 10% to 15%. In germline, CDR1 is WSHSY, CDR2 SAAADI. V shed 2 bases, J shed 9 bases, and the junction held 7 bases outside the gene matches. The CDR3 is 14 amino acids. This TCR came from a woman aged 55-69 years who had recovered from COVID-19. The chain combines TRBV10-2 with TRBJ2-1; 7 nucleotides line up with TRBD2. The sample taken for sequencing was PBMCs or T cells enriched from blood (not recorded which). The CDR3 DNA sequence: TGCGCCAGCAGTGAGCTGGGGGGAGGGAGTGAGCAGTTCTTC. Translated: CASSELGGGSEQFF.